This T cell receptor beta chain stems from a study of blood T cell repertoires in COVID-19. Study information: PBMCs, B-cell-depleted T cells, or T cells were the source of the cDNA or gDNA that made up the material.

Some clones are missing from TCRdb's copy, which holds only in-frame ones; the method was immunoSEQ multiplex PCR. The sample lists 65,000 to 75,000 clones; roughly 81% were seen once. Between the trimmed V and J ends, which lost 11 bases and 0 bases, there was a span of 11 bases. Germline-derived CDR1 and CDR2 are MNHEY and SVGAGI. This CDR3 comprises 14 residues. Sequencing input: peripheral blood. This TCR derives from an older man with acute or convalescent COVID-19. The chain recombines TRBV6-5 with TRBJ1-6; D is uncertain. The chain's CDR3 is CAAKESSYNSPLHF. CDR3 nucleotides: TGTGCCGCAAAGGAGAGCTCCTATAATTCACCCCTCCACTTT.